This T cell receptor (beta chain) was observed in a study of shared clonotypes between healthy human individuals. Study-wide results and caveats: Deeper or shallower sequencing was expected to change how clonotypes are shared among donors. Though the depth was large, rarefaction showed that sorted-subset sequencing was incomplete. Larger richness was generally estimated for naive than memory subsets.

Germline V gene lookup returns CDR1 LNHDA and CDR2 SQIVND (reference sequence). Losses at the gene ends were 8 bases for V and 1 base for J; bases not matched to a gene: 0. The CDR3 has 12 residues. Profiled with immunoSEQ multiplex PCR; TCRdb holds only in-frame clones, not every one. The data show hundreds of thousands of clones, about three quarters seen once. About this clone itself: Its antigen is not known. Other nucleotide sequences in the sample specify the same CDR3.

The clonotype was recovered from a woman in her thirties in good health. Sequenced input: memory CD4+ T cells sorted from blood. Subset of the sample: CD45RA-negative fraction. This chain joins TRBV19 and TRBJ1-1; 8 bases align to TRBD1. Written as DNA, the CDR3 is TGTGCCAGTGGGACAGGGAACACTGAAGCTTTCTTT. It specifies CASGTGNTEAFF.